The text below deals with one T cell receptor (beta chain). Described treatment: randomized to nivolumab then ipilimumab (arm A) or the reverse (arm B). From thawed PBMCs, live CD3+CD8+ cells negative for CD19 and CD56 were sorted. This entry belongs to a study of sequential checkpoint blockade in melanoma. Libraries were prepared by immunoSEQ multiplex PCR; TCRdb keeps only in-frame clonotypes and omits some of them. The sample shows approximately 37,000 clones, approximately 85% of them seen only once. The CDR3 consists of 18 residues. V was cut by 1 base and J by 0 bases, with 16 bases left in between. Germline CDR1 LGHNA, CDR2 YNFKEQ.

The sequences come from CD8+ T cells sorted from blood (inferred from file names), collected from a patient given nivolumab and ipilimumab in sequence. This chain links TRBV4-2 with TRBJ2-4; a weak D match, TRBD1 (6 bases). The TCR comes from a human donor with melanoma. The CDR3 DNA is TGTGCCAGCAGCCAAGTGGTGGGGGCAGGGGAAGCCAAAAACATTCAGTACTTC. This translates into CASSQVVGAGEAKNIQYF.